This entry lists 28 T cell receptor beta chains sequenced from one sample in a study of cytomegalovirus exposure and HLA in healthy donors (dated by TCRdb to about 2017). The library was produced with the immunoSEQ multiplex PCR assay. For the multiplex PCR, a mixture combining 60 forward primers for TCR Vbeta segments and 13 reverse primers for TCR Jbeta segments was used. The table was pulled from immuneACCESS by TCRdb, which kept in-frame rearrangements only. Such tables lose some clones; where checked, under half of the loss comes from unresolved V genes, and the rest has no known cause. This sample has about 200,000 clones in its table, and 65% to 85% of those were observed once. Clones ranked in the top ten supply roughly 0.097% of the sample. The sequencing input was PBMCs. Receptors originate from a boy under 10 years old in good health and CMV-seronegative.

This rearrangement joins TRBV5-7 to TRBJ1-2; TRBD1 matches at 12 bases. TRBV5-7 is treated as an ORF (open reading frame) with a function not yet certain. This CDR3 is built from 18 residues. Losses at the gene ends were 1 base for V and 1 base for J; bases not matched to a gene: 8. The CDR3 spells CASSLPRDRGRYNYGYTF. The CDR3 region has the DNA TGTGCCAGCAGCTTGCCCCGGGACAGGGGGCGATATAACTATGGCTACACCTTC.

The chain links TRBV15 to TRBJ2-1, with 10 bases matching TRBD2. There are 15 residues in the CDR3. Looked up from germline, CDR1 is LNHNV and CDR2 is YYDKDF (reference sequence). The J segment lost 2 bases and the V segment lost 3 bases, leaving 1 base of the junction unmatched. The CDR3 loop is CATSRGLATYNEQFF. The CDR3, as DNA: TGTGCCACCAGCAGGGGACTAGCGACCTACAATGAGCAGTTCTTC.

In DNA, the CDR3 is TGTGCCAGCCACCCCAGGGGGATACTAAACACCATATATTTT. It is translated as CASHPRGILNTIYF. The chain employs TRBV6-5 and TRBJ1-3, with 7 bases lining up with TRBD1. After removal of 8 bases from V and 6 bases from J, the junction contained 10 bases not matched to a gene. The germline CDR1 and CDR2 sequences are MNHEY and SVGAGI. The CDR3 is made up of 14 amino acids.

The J gene is TRBJ2-7, the V gene TRBV6-6; a weak D match, TRBD1 (6 bases). Per the germline V gene, CDR1 is MNHNY and CDR2 is SVGAGI (reference sequence). The length of the CDR3 is 14 residues. Trimming pared 2 bases from V and 3 bases from J, leaving 11 bases between. The CDR3 region is CASSYLGQSYEQYF. CDR3 nucleotides: TGTGCCAGCAGTTACCTTGGACAGAGCTACGAGCAGTACTTC.

This clone is a singleton in its sample. The chain couples TRBV7-2 to TRBJ2-3; TRBD2 agrees at 12 bases. The CDR3 is made up of 17 amino acids. The germline gives CDR1 SGHTA, CDR2 FQGNSA. V shed 4 bases, J shed 0 bases, and the junction held 5 bases outside the gene matches. The CDR3 sequence: CASSSTSGGTSTDTQYF. The CDR3 DNA sequence: TGTGCCAGCAGCTCGACTAGCGGGGGAACTAGCACAGATACGCAGTATTTT.

This chain joins TRBV19 and TRBJ1-1; possibly TRBD1 for D (6 bases). CDR3 size: 17 residues. V gave up 7 bases and J gave up 0 bases, with 21 bases separating them. Germline loops: CDR1 LNHDA, CDR2 SQIVND (reference sequence). The CDR3 spells CASMETLQGRMNTEAFF. The CDR3 coding sequence is TGTGCCAGTATGGAGACCTTGCAGGGGAGAATGAACACTGAAGCTTTCTTT. The entire variable domain, with the rest obtained from reference TRBV19 and TRBJ1-1, is as follows: DGGITQSPKYLFRKEGQNVTLSCEQNLNHDAMYWYRQDPGQGLRLIYYSQIVNDFQKGDIAEGYSVSREKKESFPLTVTSAQKNPTAFYLCASMETLQGRMNTEAFFGQGTRLTVV.

The chain has TRBV2 and TRBJ2-7, with TRBD2 matching 9 bases. V dropped 7 bases and J dropped 4; count of bases not matched to a gene: 14. The CDR3 is 16 residues long. Germline loops: CDR1 SNHLY, CDR2 FYNNEI. This CDR3 reads CASITSERGAKYEQYF. The CDR3 region has the DNA TGTGCCAGCATTACTTCAGAGCGGGGGGCCAAATACGAGCAGTACTTC.

Comments on this clone: Other DNA sequences in this sample translate to the same CDR3. The V gene is TRBV5-4, the J gene TRBJ2-3; 7 bases match TRBD1. The germline CDR1 and CDR2 sequences are SGHNT and YYREEE (reference sequence). The CDR3 has 14 residues. The trim removed 2 bases at V and 6 bases at J, leaving 6 bases unmatched. This CDR3 reads CASSFTGVGDTQYF. The DNA of the CDR3 is TGTGCCAGCAGCTTCACAGGGGTGGGGGATACGCAGTATTTT.

This clone was seen only once. J is TRBJ2-7 and V is TRBV29-1, with 7 nucleotides matching TRBD1. J was trimmed by 3 bases and V by 6 bases; bases with no gene match: 11. The germline gives CDR1 SQVTM, CDR2 ANQGSEA. The CDR3 totals 14 residues. The CDR3 DNA reads as TGCAGCGTCGCAACAGGGGCCAGTTTCTACGAGCAGTACTTC. Residues: CSVATGASFYEQYF.

The chain is built from TRBV28 and TRBJ2-1; D possibly corresponds to TRBD1 (6 bases). The CDR3 is 16 amino acids. The germline V gene has CDR1 MDHEN and CDR2 SYDVKM. V was pared by 6 bases and J by 4 bases, with 19 bases between. The CDR3 sequence is CASSSRAGVKYNEQFF. In nucleotides, the CDR3 is TGTGCCAGCAGCTCCCGGGCAGGGGTAAAATACAATGAGCAGTTCTTC.

The chain joins TRBV27 to TRBJ2-5; tentatively, D is TRBD1 (6 bases). The J call may be mistaken, given a closer DNA end match to TRBJ2-7. The CDR3 is made up of 13 amino acids. The germline V gene has CDR1 MNHEY and CDR2 SMNVEV (reference sequence). The CDR3, as DNA: TGTGCCAGCAGCGACAGGTCCACCTACGAGCAGTACTTC. It specifies CASSDRSTYEQYF.

This chain connects TRBV4-3 to TRBJ2-7; tentative D call: TRBD1 (7 bases). Per germline, CDR1 LGHNA and CDR2 YSLEER. V shed 4 bases and J shed 6 bases, with 13 bases lying between them. This CDR3 has 13 residues. This chain's CDR3 is CASSRTQGGEQYF. The CDR3 region has the DNA TGCGCCAGCAGCCGGACGCAGGGGGGCGAGCAGTACTTC.

This clone has a single count. This chain uses TRBV18 with TRBJ2-7; D is unresolved. CDR1 and CDR2 (germline): KGHSH, LQKENI. V lost 3 bases and J lost 3, with 6 bases in between. The CDR3 runs to 12 residues. CDR3 DNA: TGTGCCAGCTCACCTAGCTACTACGAGCAGTACTTC. Residues: CASSPSYYEQYF.

This clone was seen a handful of times. This sequence joins TRBV7-9 and TRBJ2-5; 7 nucleotides match TRBD1. The end of the DNA aligns better with TRBJ2-7, so the J call may be wrong. Per germline, CDR1 SEHNR and CDR2 FQNEAQ (reference sequence). This CDR3 contains 14 residues. This chain's CDR3 is CASSLWGQTYEQYF. As DNA, the CDR3 is TGTGCCAGCAGCTTATGGGGACAGACCTACGAGCAGTACTTC.

This clone appeared a few times. At one end the junction does not follow the germline gene, possibly because of a read error. This sequence joins TRBV7-7 and TRBJ1-1; D unclear. The CDR3 contains 14 residues. Germline CDR1 and CDR2: SSHAT and FNYEAQ (reference sequence). The CDR3 region has the DNA TGTGCTAGCAGCTTAGCGGGTAGGAGCACTGAAGCTTTCTTT. Translated: CASSLAGRSTEAFF.

The J gene is TRBJ1-1, the V gene TRBV4-2; 10 nucleotides agree with TRBD1. This CDR3 is 16 amino acids long. CDR1 and CDR2 from the germline V gene are LGHNA and YNFKEQ. The ends lost 4 bases at V and 6 bases at J; junction bases unmatched: 11. In nucleotides, the CDR3 is TGTGCCAGCAGCCCTTACGGGGACAGGGGACCCTCTGAAGCTTTCTTT. Its protein product is CASSPYGDRGPSEAFF.

This clone appeared a few times. The V call is TRBV7-9, the J call TRBJ2-7; 15 bases line up with TRBD2. V was clipped by 1 base and J by 9 bases; unmatched bases: 1. CDR1 and CDR2 (germline): SEHNR, FQNEAQ (reference sequence). The CDR3 is 14 residues long. The CDR3 DNA is TGTGCCAGCAGCTTAGGGGGACTAGCGGGGGGGCAGTACTTC. This sequence encodes CASSLGGLAGGQYF.

This clone occurred a few times. The genes are TRBV9 and TRBJ1-1; tentatively, D is TRBD1 (6 bases). This CDR3 spans 15 amino acids. V lost 4 bases, J lost 0 bases, and 13 bases lay in between. CDR1 SGDLS and CDR2 YYNGEE come from the germline V gene. CDR3 coding DNA: TGTGCCAGCAGCAGGGACATTTTCATGAACACTGAAGCTTTCTTT. Its protein product is CASSRDIFMNTEAFF.

The chain carries TRBV7-9 and TRBJ2-1; D remains ambiguous. Germline V lookup: CDR1 SEHNR, CDR2 FQNEAQ (reference sequence). The CDR3 consists of 12 residues. The V gene lost 5 bases and the J gene lost 8 bases, with 10 bases spanning the gap. The chain's CDR3 is CASSPPPDEQFF. The CDR3 coding sequence is TGTGCCAGCAGCCCCCCCCCGGATGAGCAGTTCTTC.

The chain employs TRBV10-3 and TRBJ2-7; D possibly corresponds to TRBD2 (5 bases). This CDR3 contains 13 residues. Trimming shortened V by 8 bases and J by 2 bases, and 13 bases separated the two germline ends. CDR1 is ENHRY, CDR2 SYGVKD, per germline. CDR3 bases: TGTGCCATCGGGGTGAGCGGCCCCTACGAGCAGTACTTC. Amino acids: CAIGVSGPYEQYF.

This rearrangement joins TRBV4-3 to TRBJ1-5; possibly TRBD1 for D (6 bases). Germline lookup yields CDR1 LGHNA and CDR2 YSLEER. The germline V and J ends were trimmed by 2 bases and 0 bases, with 17 bases remaining between them. CDR3 size: 18 residues. The CDR3: CASSQNYRVRHSNQPQHF. The CDR3 coding sequence is TGCGCCAGCAGCCAAAATTACAGGGTCAGGCATAGCAATCAGCCCCAGCATTTT.

Only a few counts were recorded for this clone. CDR3 DNA: TGTGCCAGCTCACCAGACAGCTTCACTGAAGCTTTCTTT. Translated: CASSPDSFTEAFF. The chain uses TRBV18 and TRBJ1-1; D might be TRBD1 (5 bases). The CDR3 runs to 13 residues. Trimming removed 2 bases from V and 4 bases from J, with 8 bases in between. Per germline, CDR1 KGHSH and CDR2 LQKENI.

The J gene is TRBJ2-7, the V gene TRBV4-2, with 13 bases matching TRBD2. Germline assignment: CDR1 LGHNA and CDR2 YNFKEQ. The CDR3 is 16 residues long. V lost 4 bases, J lost 4 bases, and 7 bases stayed unmatched. CDR3 region: CASSPQEGLAGYEQYF. CDR3 coding DNA: TGTGCCAGCAGCCCCCAGGAGGGACTAGCGGGGTACGAGCAGTACTTC.

The V call is TRBV9, the J call TRBJ2-6; 11 bases are a match to TRBD2. Germline loops: CDR1 SGDLS, CDR2 YYNGEE. V was clipped by 3 bases and J by 0 bases; unmatched bases: 8. There are 19 residues in the CDR3. Here the CDR3 DNA reads TGTGCCAGCAGCGGACTACTAGCGGGGGCCTTCTCTGGGGCCAACGTCCTGACTTTC. Its protein product is CASSGLLAGAFSGANVLTF.

This chain connects TRBV7-2 to TRBJ2-7; 9 nucleotides agree with TRBD2. The length of the CDR3 is 17 residues. Per germline, CDR1 SGHTA and CDR2 FQGNSA. V shed 6 bases and J 1 base; nucleotides not matched to a gene: 13. In DNA form, the CDR3 reads TGTGCCAGCAGACGCAGCGGGGGGAACTATGAATCCTACGAGCAGTACTTC. This encodes CASRRSGGNYESYEQYF.

The genes are TRBV6-5 and TRBJ2-7; the D gene is possibly TRBD2 (7 bases). The CDR3 has 16 residues. Germline V lookup: CDR1 MNHEY, CDR2 SVGAGI. V lost 0 bases, J lost 1 base, and 13 bases lay in between. This CDR3 reads CASSYSGGGQSYEQYF. CDR3 sequence (DNA): TGTGCCAGCAGTTACTCGGGAGGGGGACAATCCTACGAGCAGTACTTC.

This clone showed up just once. This chain connects TRBV7-9 to TRBJ1-1; D possibly corresponds to TRBD1 (6 bases). The V and J ends lost 4 bases and 2 bases respectively, with 23 bases between them. The germline V gene encodes CDR1 SEHNR and CDR2 FQNEAQ (reference sequence). This CDR3 is built from 18 residues. CDR3: CASSSRQAPRTANTEAFF. In DNA, the CDR3 is TGTGCCAGCAGCTCCCGACAGGCACCGCGCACGGCCAACACTGAAGCTTTCTTT.

Details on this clone: No conserved phenylalanine or tryptophan is present at the end of the CDR3, so a read error is the likely explanation. The limits of the CDR3 on the DNA are not certain, so only TCRdb's listed CDR3 is given. The chain joins TRBV6-1 to TRBJ1-2. The CDR3 comprises 10 residues, both ends counted. The germline gives CDR1 MNHNS, CDR2 SASEGT. Here the CDR3 reads CASSEDSTAL.